Below are 18 T cell receptor beta chains sequenced from a single sample in a study of circulating tumor DNA in untreated peripheral T-cell lymphoma. TCRdb's table, derived via immunoSEQ multiplex PCR, lists solely in-frame clones and lacks some. The sample yields some 2,400 clones, about 70% seen once. Sequencing used tumor tissue. Source of these receptors: a human donor with peripheral T-cell lymphoma.

Turning to this clone: The germline gene is not matched at one end of the junction; a read error may be the cause. The V call is TRBV14, the J call TRBJ1-2; D remains unclear. Looked up from germline, CDR1 is SGHDN and CDR2 is FVKESK. This CDR3 spans 12 amino acids. The CDR3 coding sequence is TGTGCCAGCAACCAACGGACCTATGGCTACACCTTC. Translation: CASNQRTYGYTF.

The chain uses TRBV6-8 and TRBJ1-2; no reliable D call. V gave up 5 bases and J gave up 6 bases, with 13 bases separating them. The CDR3 loop spans 13 amino acids. Germline CDR1 MNHGY, CDR2 SAAAGT. CDR3 coding DNA: TGTGCCAGCAGTCCGGCGTTGGGAAATGGCTACACCTTC. Translation: CASSPALGNGYTF.

In its sample, this clone is medium-sized (0.01 to 0.1%). The CDR3 region is CASSLGGRSNEKLFF. CDR3 DNA sequence: TGTGCCAGCAGCTTGGGCGGCAGGTCTAATGAAAAACTGTTTTTT. The J gene is TRBJ1-4, the V gene TRBV11-3; D gene uncertain. CDR3 length: 15 amino acids. The germline CDR1 and CDR2 sequences are SGHNT and YENEEA. V was cut by 3 bases and J by 3 bases, with 11 bases left in between. The variable domain in full, completed from reference TRBV11-3 and TRBJ1-4, reads EAGVVQSPRYKIIEKKQPVAFWCNPISGHNTLYWYLQNLGQGPELLIRYENEEAVDDSQLPKDRFSAERLKGVDSTLKIQPAELGDSAVYLCASSLGGRSNEKLFFGSGTQLSVL.

The V call is TRBV6-8, the J call TRBJ2-2; 8 bases match TRBD1. V shed 2 bases and J 6 bases; nucleotides not matched to a gene: 5. The CDR3 runs to 15 residues. The germline V gene has CDR1 MNHGY and CDR2 SAAAGT. The CDR3 here is CASSYQGQGAGELFF. The CDR3 nucleotides read TGTGCCAGCAGTTACCAAGGACAGGGTGCCGGGGAGCTGTTTTTT.

V and J are TRBV6-8 and TRBJ2-2; a possible D gene is TRBD1 (6 bases). This CDR3 comprises 15 residues. In germline, CDR1 is MNHGY, CDR2 SAAAGT. Trimming took 6 bases from V and 3 from J, leaving 14 bases between them. For the CDR3, the DNA is TGTGCCAGCAGCTACAGGGTACAGGACACCGGGGAGCTGTTTTTT. It encodes CASSYRVQDTGELFF.

The CDR3 coding sequence is TGTGCCATCAGTGAGTCGGGGATATATGGCTACACCTTC. It translates to CAISESGIYGYTF. J is TRBJ1-2 and V is TRBV10-3; D is unresolved. CDR3 length: 13 amino acids. CDR1 is ENHRY, CDR2 SYGVKD, per germline. V was clipped by 0 bases and J by 5 bases, with 7 bases between them.

This clone counts as medium-sized. V and J are TRBV19 and TRBJ1-3, with 7 bases that match TRBD1. The germline CDR1 and CDR2 sequences are LNHDA and SQIVND (reference sequence). This CDR3 is built from 14 residues. The J segment lost 1 base and the V segment lost 5 bases, leaving 2 bases of the junction unmatched. The CDR3 DNA sequence: TGTGCCAGTAGTCCGACAGGGTCTGGAAACACCATATATTTT. Translating gives CASSPTGSGNTIYF.

This chain uses TRBV18 with TRBJ2-3, with unresolved D. With 3 bases removed from V and 4 bases from J, the gap between germline ends came to 8 bases. This CDR3 is 13 amino acids long. The germline V gene has CDR1 KGHSH and CDR2 LQKENI. CDR3 nucleotide sequence: TGTGCCAGCTCACCGGGCGTTTCAGATACGCAGTATTTT. Its protein product is CASSPGVSDTQYF.

The chain carries TRBV11-3 and TRBJ1-2; TRBD1 is a possible D gene (6 bases). CDR1 is SGHNT and CDR2 is YENEEA in the germline V gene. The CDR3 runs to 15 residues. Trimming left V 0 bases short and J 6 bases short, with 14 bases between. CDR3 protein: CASSLDRGVMDGYTF. In nucleotides, the CDR3 is TGTGCCAGCAGCTTAGACAGGGGAGTGATGGATGGCTACACCTTC.

The chain combines TRBV6-1 with TRBJ2-2, with D possibly TRBD1 on 5 matching bases. From germline, CDR1 is MNHNS and CDR2 SASEGT. The CDR3 extends over 15 amino acids. Deletions cut 1 base from V and 5 bases from J, with 11 bases between. CDR3 protein: CASSEVAHRTGELFF. The CDR3, as DNA: TGTGCCAGCAGTGAAGTGGCCCACAGGACCGGGGAGCTGTTTTTT.

CDR3 protein: CASSGGLAGYTDTQYF. The CDR3 bases are TGCGCCAGCAGCGGAGGACTAGCGGGCTACACAGATACGCAGTATTTT. The chain is built from TRBV5-1 and TRBJ2-3; 11 nucleotides line up with TRBD2. Germline assignment: CDR1 SGHRS and CDR2 YFSETQ. V shed 4 bases, J shed 2 bases, and the junction held 6 bases outside the gene matches. This CDR3 has 16 amino acids.

V usage is TRBV5-1 and J usage is TRBJ2-5; perhaps TRBD1 as D (6 bases). Germline CDR1 and CDR2: SGHRS and YFSETQ. V was cut by 4 bases and J by 7 bases, with 20 bases left in between. CDR3 size: 15 residues. CDR3 nucleotides: TGCGCCAGCAGCAATTCATGGACAGTTTCGGGGACCCAGTACTTC. Translated: CASSNSWTVSGTQYF.

The gene calls are TRBV6-8 and TRBJ2-1; D ambiguous. V lost 6 bases, J lost 4 bases, and 10 bases lay in between. The length of the CDR3 is 13 residues. Germline V gene data show CDR1 as MNHGY and CDR2 as SAAAGT. CDR3 protein: CASRSDGYNEQFF. For the CDR3, the DNA is TGTGCCAGCAGATCCGACGGGTACAATGAGCAGTTCTTC.

The chain combines TRBV1 with TRBJ1-1; the table calls TRBD1, which could not be checked here. TRBV1 is deemed a pseudogene. This CDR3 spans 12 amino acids. CDR3 DNA: TGCGCCAGCAGCGGCCCTTACACTGAAGCTTTCTTT. Protein product: CASSGPYTEAFF.

This clone occurred a few times. The V and J genes are TRBV18 and TRBJ1-1, with a weak D call TRBD1 (6 bases). Germline CDR1 is KGHSH and CDR2 is LQKENI. Trimming shortened V by 3 bases and J by 1 base, and 9 bases separated the two germline ends. The CDR3 is 14 amino acids. CDR3 sequence reads: CASSPTGRNTEAFF. The CDR3, as DNA: TGTGCCAGCTCACCGACAGGCCGGAACACTGAAGCTTTCTTT.

The chain has TRBV29-1 and TRBJ2-1; a possible D gene is TRBD2 (6 bases). V shed 7 bases and J shed 0 bases, with 13 bases lying between them. CDR3 length equals 14 residues. The germline gives CDR1 SQVTM, CDR2 ANQGSEA. The CDR3 protein is CSGGRDSSYNEQFF. CDR3 bases: TGCAGCGGGGGTCGGGACTCCTCCTACAATGAGCAGTTCTTC.

This chain links TRBV2 with TRBJ2-3; maybe TRBD2 (5 bases). Trimming shortened V by 3 bases and J by 5 bases, and 15 bases separated the two germline ends. The CDR3 totals 15 residues. Germline V gives CDR1 SNHLY, CDR2 FYNNEI. The CDR3 DNA sequence: TGTGCCAGCAGTGATGGATTACGGGCGGGAGATACGCAGTATTTT. Translating it yields CASSDGLRAGDTQYF.

The chain employs TRBV30 and TRBJ1-1, with no clear D. There are 13 residues in the CDR3. The V gene's germline CDR1 is GTSNPN and CDR2 SVGIG (reference sequence). V lost 2 bases and J 3 bases, leaving 10 bases between the germline ends. The CDR3 sequence is CAWSLSKYTEAFF. The CDR3 region has the DNA TGTGCCTGGAGTCTGTCGAAATACACTGAAGCTTTCTTT. Using reference TRBV30 and TRBJ1-1 for the parts outside the CDR3, the full variable domain is SQTIHQWPATLVQPVGSPLSLECTVEGTSNPNLYWYRQAAGRGLQLLFYSVGIGQISSEVPQNLSASRPQDRQFILSSKKLLLSDSGFYLCAWSLSKYTEAFFGQGTRLTVV.